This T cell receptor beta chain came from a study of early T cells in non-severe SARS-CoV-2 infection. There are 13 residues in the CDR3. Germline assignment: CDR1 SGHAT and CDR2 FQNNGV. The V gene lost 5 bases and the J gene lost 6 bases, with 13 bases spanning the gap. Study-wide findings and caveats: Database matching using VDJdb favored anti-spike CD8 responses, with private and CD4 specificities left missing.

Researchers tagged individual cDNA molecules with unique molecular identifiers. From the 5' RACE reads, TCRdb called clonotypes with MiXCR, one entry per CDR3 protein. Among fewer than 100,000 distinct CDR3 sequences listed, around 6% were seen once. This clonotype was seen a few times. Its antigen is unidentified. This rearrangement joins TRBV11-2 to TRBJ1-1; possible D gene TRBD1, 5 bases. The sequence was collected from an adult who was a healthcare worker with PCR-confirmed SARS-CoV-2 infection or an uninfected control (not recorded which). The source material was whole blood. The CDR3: CASSQTDHPEAFF. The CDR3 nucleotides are TGTGCCAGCAGCCAGACAGATCACCCTGAAGCTTTCTTT.